This TCR beta chain was documented in a study of blood T cells in healthy people across ages. Each sample yielded at least 6 million isolated PBMCs. Trimming removed 7 bases at V and 0 bases at J, with 13 bases between. Germline V CDR1 and CDR2: SGHAT, FQNNGV. The CDR3 length is 14 residues. On this clonotype: As yet, its antigen is unknown.

Through a sample-barcoded 5' primer and a J-beta primer mix, a second PCR was run for 7 to 11 cycles. From the 5' RACE reads, TCRdb called clonotypes with MiXCR, one entry per CDR3 protein. The sample includes 800,000 to 950,000 distinct CDR3 sequences, about 48% seen only once; the top ten take roughly 13%. Study-level points and caveats: Observed TCR beta diversity per million T cells went down as age went up. This fall followed a roughly linear course with age. Greater diversity and more naive CD4+ cells were seen in long-lived donors than in aged donors.

Material for sequencing was blood. This rearrangement joins TRBV11-2 to TRBJ2-7; perhaps TRBD2 as D (5 bases). The source of this sequence is a man aged 25 to 40 in good health. The CDR3 DNA follows: TGTGCCAGCACCTCCCGGAGGAGCTCCTACGAGCAGTACTTC. Its protein product is CASTSRRSSYEQYF.